A selection of T cell receptor beta chains follows, all from one sample in a study of post-analysis software for immune sequencing data. TCRdb re-called the PCR reads with MiXCR, one entry per CDR3 protein. Among some 160,000 distinct CDR3 sequences listed, under 40% were seen once. The input for sequencing was blood, taken after autologous hematopoietic stem cell transplantation. These receptors were obtained from a girl between 10 and 17 years old with multiple sclerosis. Each CDR3 is given with its conserved first and last residue. Fields, in order: clone size, J gene, D gene, V gene, CDR3 protein, CDR3 DNA. The D gene is left open where the match is weak. Clone size is stated in some rows and not others, as once, few, many or a class when expanded.

NA	TRBJ2-1	NA	TRBV4-3	CASGQEFHGGGRNEQFF	TGCGCCAGCGGCCAAGAATTTCACGGCGGGGGCCGGAATGAGCAGTTCTTC
many	TRBJ2-7	NA	TRBV7-2	CASSQAVTYEQYF	TGTGCCAGCAGCCAGGCGGTGACCTACGAGCAGTACTTC
NA	TRBJ2-7	TRBD2	TRBV25-1	CASSEGETSEGEQYF	TGTGCCAGCAGTGAAGGAGAGACTAGCGAAGGCGAGCAGTACTTC
few	TRBJ2-3	TRBD2	TRBV20-1	CSATLAGEGISADTQYF	TGCAGTGCTACACTAGCGGGAGAAGGTATAAGCGCAGATACGCAGTATTTT
NA	TRBJ2-3	TRBD2	TRBV12-3/TRBV12-4	CASSDPLNSGRDTQYF	TGTGCCAGCAGCGACCCTCTGAATAGCGGGAGGGATACGCAGTATTTT
NA	TRBJ2-5	NA	TRBV7-2	CASQGGGETQYF	TGTGCCAGCCAGGGGGGGGGAGAGACCCAGTACTTC
once	TRBJ1-6	NA	TRBV27	CASSFARTANNSPLHF	TGTGCCAGCAGTTTTGCCAGAACAGCGAATAATTCACCCCTCCACTTT
many	TRBJ2-7	NA	TRBV29-1	CSVSAFGSTYEQYF	TGCAGCGTATCCGCTTTCGGGAGCACCTACGAGCAGTACTTC
NA	TRBJ1-2	NA	TRBV5-5	CASSSRPTEGYTF	TGTGCCAGCAGCTCCCGCCCGACAGAGGGCTACACCTTC
NA	TRBJ2-6	NA	TRBV30	CAWSVGANVLTF	TGTGCCTGGAGTGTGGGGGCCAACGTCCTGACTTTC
NA	TRBJ2-5	TRBD1	TRBV24-1	CATSDLGTPGQRIQETQYF	TGTGCCACCAGTGACTTAGGTACTCCGGGACAGAGGATACAAGAGACCCAGTACTTC
once	TRBJ2-7	TRBD1	TRBV5-4	CASSGGTGGSLVSQDF	TGTGCCAGCAGCGGCGGGACAGGGGGGTCTTTGGTGTCGCAGGACTTC
NA	TRBJ2-7	TRBD2	TRBV27	CASSPSRLAGVGEQYF	TGTGCCAGCAGTCCCTCCCGGCTAGCGGGAGTAGGAGAGCAGTACTTC
NA	TRBJ2-3	TRBD2	TRBV7-3	CASSSGLVSDTQYF	TGTGCCAGCAGCTCCGGACTAGTCTCAGATACGCAGTATTTT
few	TRBJ2-4	TRBD2	TRBV10-3	CAISEQLTSGRSVRYF	TGTGCCATCAGTGAGCAACTGACTAGCGGGAGGTCGGTGAGGTACTTC
NA	TRBJ2-5	TRBD2	TRBV20-1	CSARVAGSAGARGETQYF	TGCAGTGCTAGAGTCGCGGGATCAGCGGGGGCCCGTGGAGAGACCCAGTACTTC
many	TRBJ2-3	NA	TRBV12-3/TRBV12-4	CASSLVRWSSADTQYF	TGTGCCAGCAGTTTAGTGAGGTGGAGTAGCGCAGATACGCAGTATTTT
NA	TRBJ1-5	NA	TRBV20-1	CSAGLSMGGNQPQHF	TGCAGTGCTGGACTAAGCATGGGTGGCAATCAGCCCCAGCATTTT
NA	TRBJ2-3	NA	TRBV5-5	CASSLVIAITDTQYF	TGTGCCAGCAGCTTGGTGATAGCGATCACAGATACGCAGTATTTT
NA	TRBJ2-3	NA	TRBV12-3/TRBV12-4	CASSLDWDTQYF	TGTGCCAGCAGTTTAGACTGGGATACGCAGTATTTT
NA	TRBJ2-1	TRBD1	TRBV11-3	CASSPRQGFSYNEQFF	TGTGCCAGCAGCCCCCGACAGGGGTTCTCCTACAATGAGCAGTTCTTC
few	TRBJ2-7	TRBD2	TRBV5-1	CASSAGTSRGVQYF	TGCGCCAGCAGCGCGGGAACGAGTCGGGGGGTGCAGTACTTC
few	TRBJ2-5	TRBD2	TRBV18	CASSPLAGGPLEETQYF	TGTGCCAGCTCACCTCTAGCGGGAGGGCCCTTGGAGGAGACCCAGTACTTC
many	TRBJ1-5	TRBD1	TRBV27	CASSATRDRAHQPQHF	TGTGCCAGCAGTGCGACCCGGGACAGGGCCCATCAGCCCCAGCATTTT
NA	TRBJ1-2	NA	TRBV7-2	CASSSQRSRQAGGYTF	TGTGCCAGCAGCTCCCAGCGGAGCCGACAGGCTGGCGGCTACACCTTC